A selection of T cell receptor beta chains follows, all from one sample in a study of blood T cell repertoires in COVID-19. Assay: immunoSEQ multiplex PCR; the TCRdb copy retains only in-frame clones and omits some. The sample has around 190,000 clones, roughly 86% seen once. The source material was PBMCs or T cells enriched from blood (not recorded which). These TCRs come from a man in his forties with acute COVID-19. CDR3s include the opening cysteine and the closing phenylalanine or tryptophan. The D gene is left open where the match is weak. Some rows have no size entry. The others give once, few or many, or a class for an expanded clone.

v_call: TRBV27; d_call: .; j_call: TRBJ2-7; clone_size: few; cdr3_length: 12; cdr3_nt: TGTGCCAGCAGTCAAAGCCGGGACGAGCAGTACTTC; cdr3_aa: CASSQSRDEQYF
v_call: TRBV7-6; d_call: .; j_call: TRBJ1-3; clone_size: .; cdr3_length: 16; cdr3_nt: TGTGCCAGCAGCTTAGTCCTTTCGGGTTCTGGAAACACCATATATTTT; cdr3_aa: CASSLVLSGSGNTIYF
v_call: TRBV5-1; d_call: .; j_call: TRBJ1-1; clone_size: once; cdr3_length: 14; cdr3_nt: TGCGCCAGCAGCTCACAAGGGGGGGACACTGAAGCTTTCTTT; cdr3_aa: CASSSQGGDTEAFF
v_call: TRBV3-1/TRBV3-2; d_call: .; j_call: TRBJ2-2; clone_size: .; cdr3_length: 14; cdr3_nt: TGTGCCAGCAGCGCTCTAGGTGGGACCGGGGAGCTGTTTTTT; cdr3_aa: CASSALGGTGELFF
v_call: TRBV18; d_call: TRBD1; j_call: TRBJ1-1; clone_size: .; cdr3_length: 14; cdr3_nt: TGTGCCAGCTCGCCAGAGACAGGGGGCACTGAAGCTTTCTTT; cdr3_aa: CASSPETGGTEAFF
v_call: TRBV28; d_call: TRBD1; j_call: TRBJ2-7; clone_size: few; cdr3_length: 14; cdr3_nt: TGTGCCAGCAGTTTAGGGACAGAGCCTTACGAGCAGTACTTC; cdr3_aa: CASSLGTEPYEQYF
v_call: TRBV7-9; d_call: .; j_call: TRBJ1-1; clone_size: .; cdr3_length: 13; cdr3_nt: TGTGCCAGCAGCTTTGGTGGAGGCACTGAAGCTTTCTTT; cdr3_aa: CASSFGGGTEAFF
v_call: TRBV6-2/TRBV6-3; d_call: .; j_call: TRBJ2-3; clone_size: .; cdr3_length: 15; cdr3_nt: TGTGCCAGCAGCGTCCCAGAGGGTTTCACAGATACGCAGTATTTT; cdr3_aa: CASSVPEGFTDTQYF
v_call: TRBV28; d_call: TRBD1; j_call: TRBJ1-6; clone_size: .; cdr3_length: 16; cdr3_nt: TGTGCCAGCAGTTTAAACAGGGGGGTAATCGGGTCACCCCTCCACTTT; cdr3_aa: CASSLNRGVIGSPLHF
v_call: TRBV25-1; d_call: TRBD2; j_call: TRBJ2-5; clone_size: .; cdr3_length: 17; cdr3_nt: TGTGCCAGCAGGAAAACCAGCGGGGTGGATGTACAAGAGACCCAGTACTTC; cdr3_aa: CASRKTSGVDVQETQYF
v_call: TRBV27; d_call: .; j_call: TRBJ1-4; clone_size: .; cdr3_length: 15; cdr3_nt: TGTGCCAGCAGCCCCCGGGACGGGGAGGAGGGAAAACTGTTTTTT; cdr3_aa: CASSPRDGEEGKLFF
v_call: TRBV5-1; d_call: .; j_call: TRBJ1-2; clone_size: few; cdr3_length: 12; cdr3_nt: TGCGCCAGCAGCTTGTCTAGGGGCAGCTACACCTTC; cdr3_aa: CASSLSRGSYTF
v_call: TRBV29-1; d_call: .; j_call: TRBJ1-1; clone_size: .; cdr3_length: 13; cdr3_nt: TGCAGCGTTGAGGCAATGGGGGGCACTGAAGCTTTCTTT; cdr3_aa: CSVEAMGGTEAFF
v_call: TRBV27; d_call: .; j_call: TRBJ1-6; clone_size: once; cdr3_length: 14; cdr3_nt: TGTGCCAGCAGTTTTTGGACTGAAAATTCACCCCTCCACTTT; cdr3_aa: CASSFWTENSPLHF
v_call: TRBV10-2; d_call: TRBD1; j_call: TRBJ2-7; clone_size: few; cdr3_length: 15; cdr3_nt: TGCGCCAGCAGTGAGTCGACAGGGGGAATAGACGAGCAGTACTTC; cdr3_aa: CASSESTGGIDEQYF
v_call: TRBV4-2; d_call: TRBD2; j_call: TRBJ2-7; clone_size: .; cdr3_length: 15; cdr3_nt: TGTGCCAGCAGCCCAACTAGCGCCACGTCCTACGAGCAGTACTTC; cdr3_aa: CASSPTSATSYEQYF
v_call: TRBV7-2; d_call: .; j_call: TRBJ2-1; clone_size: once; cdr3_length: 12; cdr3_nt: TGTGCCAGCAGGCTCCTGGGCTATGAGCAGTTCTTC; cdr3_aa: CASRLLGYEQFF
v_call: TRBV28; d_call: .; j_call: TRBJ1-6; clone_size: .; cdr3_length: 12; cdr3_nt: TGTGCCAGCAGCTCACCAATTCGCAGCCTCCACTTT; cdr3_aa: CASSSPIRSLHF
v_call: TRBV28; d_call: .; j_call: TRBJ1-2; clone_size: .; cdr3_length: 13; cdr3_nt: TGTGCCACCCGGAGAGCCGGCCGTTATGGCTACACCTTC; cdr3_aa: CATRRAGRYGYTF
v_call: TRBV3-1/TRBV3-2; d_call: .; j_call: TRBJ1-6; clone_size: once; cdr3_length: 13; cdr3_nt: TGTGCCAGCAGCCCCGGGATATTGTCACCCCTCCACTTT; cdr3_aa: CASSPGILSPLHF
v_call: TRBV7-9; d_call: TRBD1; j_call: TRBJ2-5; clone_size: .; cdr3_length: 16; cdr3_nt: TGTGCCAGCAGCTTAGTGGGACAGGGGCAACAAGAGACCCAGTACTTC; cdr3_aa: CASSLVGQGQQETQYF
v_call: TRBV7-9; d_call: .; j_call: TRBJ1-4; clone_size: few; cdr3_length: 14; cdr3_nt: TGTGCCAGCAGCTTAACGCTGGGGGGTGAAAAACTGTTTTTT; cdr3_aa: CASSLTLGGEKLFF
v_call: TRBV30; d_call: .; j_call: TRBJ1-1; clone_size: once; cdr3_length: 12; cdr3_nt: TGTGCCTGGAGGGCAGGGAACACTGAAGCTTTCTTT; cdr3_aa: CAWRAGNTEAFF
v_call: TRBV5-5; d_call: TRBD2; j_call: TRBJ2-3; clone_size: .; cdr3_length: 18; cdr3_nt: TGTGCCAGCAGCTCCTTCCCGGGACTAGCGGGAGGGGCAGATACGCAGTATTTT; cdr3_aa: CASSSFPGLAGGADTQYF
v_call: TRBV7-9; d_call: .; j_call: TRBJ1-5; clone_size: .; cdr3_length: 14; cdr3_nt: TGTGCCAGCAGCCCTCTTCGGGACAATCAGCCCCAGCATTTT; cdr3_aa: CASSPLRDNQPQHF
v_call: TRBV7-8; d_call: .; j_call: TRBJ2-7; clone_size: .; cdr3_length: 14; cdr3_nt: TGTGCCAGCAGCTTAAGGGGAATGCCCTACGAGCAGTACTTC; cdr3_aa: CASSLRGMPYEQYF
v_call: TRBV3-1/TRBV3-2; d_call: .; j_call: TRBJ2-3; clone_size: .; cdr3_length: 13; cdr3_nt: TGTGCCAGCAGCCACGCAGGGCGAAATACGCAGTATTTT; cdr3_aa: CASSHAGRNTQYF
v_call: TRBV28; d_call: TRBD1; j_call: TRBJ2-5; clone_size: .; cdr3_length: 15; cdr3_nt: TGTGCCAGCAGAATCCGGGACAGGGTTAGGGAGACCCAGTACTTC; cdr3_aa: CASRIRDRVRETQYF